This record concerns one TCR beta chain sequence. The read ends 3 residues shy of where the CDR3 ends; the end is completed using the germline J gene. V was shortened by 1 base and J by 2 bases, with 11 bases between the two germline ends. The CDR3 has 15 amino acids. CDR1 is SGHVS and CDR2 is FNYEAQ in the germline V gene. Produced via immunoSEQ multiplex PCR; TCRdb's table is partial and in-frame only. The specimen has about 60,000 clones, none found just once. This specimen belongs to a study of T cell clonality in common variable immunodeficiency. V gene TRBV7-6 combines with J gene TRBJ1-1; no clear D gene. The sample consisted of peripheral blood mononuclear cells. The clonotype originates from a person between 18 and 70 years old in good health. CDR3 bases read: TGTGCCAGCAGCTTAGGGCCCGGGGTTAACACTGAA. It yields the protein CASSLGPGVNTE. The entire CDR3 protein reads CASSLGPGVNTEAFF.